These 5 T cell receptor beta chains were sequenced from one sample in a study of post-analysis software for immune sequencing data. The study's findings and limits: Comparison of patients with controls showed a handful of TRBV segments more frequent in patients, TRBV5-6, TRBV5-1 and TRBV20-1 among them.

No antigens are known for them. Included in the TCR beta cDNA libraries were unique molecular identifiers. TCRdb passed the PCR reads through MiXCR, listing each CDR3 protein once. The profile shows roughly 540,000 distinct CDR3 sequences, around a third of them singletons. The sample consisted of blood. The receptor set was obtained from a girl aged 2-17 years with multiple sclerosis.

The CDR3 region is CSALAKNIQYF. The CDR3 nucleotides read TGCAGCGCACTAGCCAAAAACATTCAGTACTTC. The J gene is TRBJ2-4, the V gene TRBV29-1; no reliable D call. Germline V lookup: CDR1 SQVTM, CDR2 ANQGSEA. The ends were cut back, 7 bases at V and 0 bases at J, with 4 bases in the middle. The CDR3 is 11 amino acids.

The chain combines TRBV3-1 with TRBJ2-3; D unresolved. Per the germline V gene, CDR1 is LGHDT and CDR2 is YNNKEL (reference sequence). V was cut by 0 bases and J by 3 bases, with 10 bases left in between. The CDR3 is made up of 15 amino acids. The CDR3 loop reads CASSQDQASTDTQYF. CDR3 nucleotide sequence: TGTGCCAGCAGCCAAGATCAGGCCAGTACAGATACGCAGTATTTT.

The J gene is TRBJ2-1, the V gene TRBV5-6; D may be TRBD2 (5 bases). The J call is uncertain, as TRBJ2-7 better fits the DNA end. The CDR3 sequence is 15 residues long. Germline lookup yields CDR1 SGHDT and CDR2 YYEEEE. The CDR3: CASSLPPSSYNEQYF. The CDR3 DNA follows: TGTGCCAGCAGCCTCCCACCTAGCTCCTACAATGAGCAGTACTTC.

The rearrangement links TRBV3-1 to TRBJ2-5; 13 bases match TRBD2. This CDR3 comprises 16 residues. Germline-derived CDR1 and CDR2 are LGHDT and YNNKEL (reference sequence). Trimming took 4 bases from V and 4 from J; bases not matched to a gene: 6. The CDR3 reads CASSPPGLAGPETQYF. CDR3 DNA sequence: TGTGCCAGCAGCCCGCCGGGACTAGCGGGGCCAGAGACCCAGTACTTC.

The rearrangement joins TRBV5-1 to TRBJ2-5; 10 bases match TRBD2. The junction had 15 bases not matched to a gene; V was cut back by 8 bases and J by 2 bases. Germline-derived CDR1 and CDR2 are SGHRS and YFSETQ. This CDR3 contains 17 residues. This CDR3 is CARRIRLAGARQETQYF. In nucleotides, the CDR3 is TGCGCCAGAAGAATAAGGCTAGCGGGGGCACGACAAGAGACCCAGTACTTC.